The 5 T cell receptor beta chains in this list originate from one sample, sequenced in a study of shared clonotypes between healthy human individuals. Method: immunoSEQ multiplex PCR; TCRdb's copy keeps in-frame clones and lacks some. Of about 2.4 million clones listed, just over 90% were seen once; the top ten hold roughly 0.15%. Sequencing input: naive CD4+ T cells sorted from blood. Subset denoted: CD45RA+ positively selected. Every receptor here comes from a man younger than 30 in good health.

CDR3 sequence reads: CASSGMGTGEAFF. CDR3 nucleotide sequence: TGTGCCAGCAGTGGAATGGGGACAGGGGAAGCTTTCTTT. J is TRBJ1-1 and V is TRBV6-1; TRBD1 matches at 9 bases. V trimming: 4 bases; J trimming: 8 bases; junction bases outside the gene matches: 5. This CDR3 comprises 13 residues. Germline assignment: CDR1 MNHNS and CDR2 SASEGT.

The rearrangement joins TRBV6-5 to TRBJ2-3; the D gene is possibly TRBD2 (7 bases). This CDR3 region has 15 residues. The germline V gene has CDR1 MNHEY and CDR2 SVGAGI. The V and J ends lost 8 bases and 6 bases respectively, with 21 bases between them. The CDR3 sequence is CASHKGRGRGDTQYF. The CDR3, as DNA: TGTGCCAGCCATAAGGGGCGGGGGCGAGGGGATACGCAGTATTTT.

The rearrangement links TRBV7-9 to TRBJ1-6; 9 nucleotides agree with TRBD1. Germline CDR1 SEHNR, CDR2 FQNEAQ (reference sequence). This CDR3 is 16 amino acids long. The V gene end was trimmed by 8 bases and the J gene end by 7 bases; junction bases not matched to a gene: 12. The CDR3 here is CASDPGQGKENSPLHF. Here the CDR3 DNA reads TGTGCCAGCGACCCAGGACAGGGGAAGGAAAATTCACCCCTCCACTTT.

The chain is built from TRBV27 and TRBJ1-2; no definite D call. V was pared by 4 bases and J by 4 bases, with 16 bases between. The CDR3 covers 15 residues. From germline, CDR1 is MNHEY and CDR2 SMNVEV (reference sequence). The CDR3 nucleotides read TGTGCCAGCAGTTCACTCTCAATAGGGAGCTATGGCTACACCTTC. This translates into CASSSLSIGSYGYTF.

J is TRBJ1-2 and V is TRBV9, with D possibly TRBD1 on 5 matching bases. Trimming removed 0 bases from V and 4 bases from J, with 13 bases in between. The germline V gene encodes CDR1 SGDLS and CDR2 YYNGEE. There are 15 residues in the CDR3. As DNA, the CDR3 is TGTGCCAGCAGCGTAGGTGTAGGGGCGATCTATGGCTACACCTTC. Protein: CASSVGVGAIYGYTF.